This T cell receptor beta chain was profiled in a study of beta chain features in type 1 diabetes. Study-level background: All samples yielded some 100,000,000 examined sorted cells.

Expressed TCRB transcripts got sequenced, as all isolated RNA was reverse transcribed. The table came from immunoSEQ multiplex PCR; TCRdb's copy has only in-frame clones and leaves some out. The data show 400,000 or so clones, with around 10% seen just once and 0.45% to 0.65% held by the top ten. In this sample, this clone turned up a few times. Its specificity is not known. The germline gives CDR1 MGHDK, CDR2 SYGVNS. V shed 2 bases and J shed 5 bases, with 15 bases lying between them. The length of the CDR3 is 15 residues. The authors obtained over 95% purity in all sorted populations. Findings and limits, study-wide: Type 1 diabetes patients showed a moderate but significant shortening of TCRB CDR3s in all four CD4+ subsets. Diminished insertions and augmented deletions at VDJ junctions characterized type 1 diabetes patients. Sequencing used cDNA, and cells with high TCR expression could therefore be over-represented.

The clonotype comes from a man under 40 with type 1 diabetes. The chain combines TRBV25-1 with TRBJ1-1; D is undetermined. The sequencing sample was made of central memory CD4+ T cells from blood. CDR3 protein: CASSEGLFGVTEAFF. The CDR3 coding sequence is TGTGCCAGCAGTGAAGGTCTCTTCGGGGTAACTGAAGCTTTCTTT.